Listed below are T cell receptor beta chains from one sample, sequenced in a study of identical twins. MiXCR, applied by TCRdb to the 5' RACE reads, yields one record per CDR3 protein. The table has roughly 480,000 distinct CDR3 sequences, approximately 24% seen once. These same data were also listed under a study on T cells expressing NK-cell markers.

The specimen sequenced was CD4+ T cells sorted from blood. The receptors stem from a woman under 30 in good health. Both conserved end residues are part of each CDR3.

CASSFSGITYGEQYF	TRBJ2-7	TRBV6-2/TRBV6-3
CATSRGGQSETQYF	TRBJ2-5	TRBV15
CASSEVAGGFEQFF	TRBJ2-1	TRBV6-4
CSVSGGPSTEAFF	TRBJ1-1	TRBV29-1
CASSLSRASEQFF	TRBJ2-1	TRBV12-3/TRBV12-4
CASSFRQAFYGYTF	TRBJ1-2	TRBV27
CAIKRGGNTIYF	TRBJ1-3	TRBV10-3
CASSPRPSSSYNEQFF	TRBJ2-1	TRBV7-9
CSARDHSHGTDTQYF	TRBJ2-3	TRBV20-1
CASSLGSQYYGYTF	TRBJ1-2	TRBV5-6
CASSPGSRPQHF	TRBJ1-5	TRBV12-3/TRBV12-4
CATSRDLVGQGAYEQYF	TRBJ2-7	TRBV15
CSADRGGSGTDTQYF	TRBJ2-3	TRBV29-1
CASTDQYNEQFF	TRBJ2-1	TRBV6-2/TRBV6-3
CASSSGQGSRQPQHF	TRBJ1-5	TRBV12-3/TRBV12-4
CASSPGVYYEQYF	TRBJ2-7	TRBV3-1
CASSLSVTGTIDNYGYTF	TRBJ1-2	TRBV5-1
CASRARGSSSYNEQFF	TRBJ2-1	TRBV27
CASRMGLAGIGDTQYF	TRBJ2-3	TRBV7-2
CASSDQQTGELFF	TRBJ2-2	TRBV18
CASSERQGLYNEQFF	TRBJ2-1	TRBV9
CAWTATSNGELFF	TRBJ2-2	TRBV30
CSVGSGGGNQPQHF	TRBJ1-5	TRBV29-1
CASRRISGSYEQYF	TRBJ2-7	TRBV10-2
CATARSETQYF	TRBJ2-5	TRBV12-3/TRBV12-4
CASSPPEGYGYTF	TRBJ1-2	TRBV3-1
CASIRASLVTEAFF	TRBJ1-1	TRBV12-3/TRBV12-4
CASSVARGAQSSGANVLTF	TRBJ2-6	TRBV9
CASSHRTIQETLYF	TRBJ2-5	TRBV12-3/TRBV12-4
CASRSGRTTNEKLFF	TRBJ1-4	TRBV12-3/TRBV12-4
CSARVRATGELFF	TRBJ2-2	TRBV20-1
CSARGITGTHTGELFF	TRBJ2-2	TRBV20-1
CATSRAGPGQGYTF	TRBJ1-2	TRBV15
CSARIQGQGGDEQFF	TRBJ2-1	TRBV20-1
CASSPLGNEKLFF	TRBJ1-4	TRBV12-3/TRBV12-4
CASSYGSGNTIYF	TRBJ1-3	TRBV6-2/TRBV6-3
CASTPGLAGGNEQFF	TRBJ2-1	TRBV6-1
CASSIWRVDTQYF	TRBJ2-3	TRBV12-3/TRBV12-4
CSARDPRGGARSYNEQFF	TRBJ2-1	TRBV20-1
CASRRTGTTEAFF	TRBJ1-1	TRBV12-3/TRBV12-4
CSARDGTNTGELFF	TRBJ2-2	TRBV20-1
CASSTPGRSARGTDTQYF	TRBJ2-3	TRBV4-3
CSTQRGRGGTGELFF	TRBJ2-2	TRBV29-1
CASSDDSNSPLHF	TRBJ1-6	TRBV6-1
CASSKTSGRVHNEQFF	TRBJ2-1	TRBV5-1
CASSLSRANTEAFF	TRBJ1-1	TRBV28
CASSQVKGQGSGYTF	TRBJ1-2	TRBV4-3
CATSEGTSLRHDTQYF	TRBJ2-3	TRBV24-1
CASSPSRYYGYTF	TRBJ1-2	TRBV4-3
CASSSLALQETQYF	TRBJ2-5	TRBV10-2
CSARDQRGSYEQYF	TRBJ2-7	TRBV20-1
CSARKPGDLYGEQYF	TRBJ2-7	TRBV20-1
CASRPGPVGSYEQYF	TRBJ2-7	TRBV6-1
CASSNQAGGSDTQYF	TRBJ2-3	TRBV18